This T cell receptor beta chain was recorded in a study of cytomegalovirus exposure and HLA in healthy donors. A remark on this clone: Its antigen remains unidentified.

Primers for the PCR totalled 60 Vbeta and 13 Jbeta. This table comes from immunoSEQ multiplex PCR, and its TCRdb copy is limited to in-frame clones, with some not included. Of about 77,000 clones listed, roughly 75% are singletons. CDR1 and CDR2 from the germline V gene are SGHTS and YDEGEE. The V and J ends lost 0 bases and 0 bases respectively, with 10 bases between them. The CDR3 loop spans 17 amino acids. Findings and caveats of the study: In a later analysis, V- and J-gene trimming of beta chains associated with a DCLRE1C missense variant, replicated independently.

The TCR comes from a woman between 40 and 50 years old in good health and CMV-seronegative. Sequencing input: PBMCs. The chain is built from TRBV5-8 and TRBJ2-6; unclear D gene. The CDR3 DNA reads TGTGCCAGCAGCTTGGCCCCGTGGCACTCTGGGGCCAACGTCCTGACTTTC. Translating gives CASSLAPWHSGANVLTF.